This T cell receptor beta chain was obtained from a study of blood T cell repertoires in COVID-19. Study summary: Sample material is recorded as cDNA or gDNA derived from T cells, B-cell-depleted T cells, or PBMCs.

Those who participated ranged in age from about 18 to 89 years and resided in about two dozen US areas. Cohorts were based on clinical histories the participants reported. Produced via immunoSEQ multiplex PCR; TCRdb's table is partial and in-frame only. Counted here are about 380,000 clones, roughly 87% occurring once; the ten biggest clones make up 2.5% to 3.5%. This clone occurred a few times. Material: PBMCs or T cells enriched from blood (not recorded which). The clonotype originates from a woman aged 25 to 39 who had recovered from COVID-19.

CDR3 residues: CASSSTANTEAFF. The CDR3 coding sequence is TGTGCCAGCAGTTCAACAGCGAACACTGAAGCTTTCTTT. The rearrangement links TRBV28 to TRBJ1-1, with D uncertain. The germline V gene encodes CDR1 MDHEN and CDR2 SYDVKM. This CDR3 has 13 amino acids. V was cut by 4 bases and J by 1 base, with 7 bases left in between.